This T cell receptor beta chain comes out of a study of blood T cell repertoires in COVID-19. Study in general: Sites in the United States, Italy and Spain provided acute and convalescent COVID-19 samples. Sources were T cells, B-cell-depleted T cells, or PBMCs; the material itself was cDNA or gDNA.

Looked up from germline, CDR1 is MGHRA and CDR2 is YSYEKL. V trimming: 0 bases; J trimming: 7 bases; junction bases outside the gene matches: 5. The CDR3 totals 15 residues. The authors' processing: Reference gene primer amplification gave estimated nucleated cell counts. The table came from immunoSEQ multiplex PCR; TCRdb's copy has only in-frame clones and leaves some out. V, J and clone size are taken as reported in that table, and D and trimming were inferred from the DNA itself. Seen here are roughly 140,000 clones, around 83% observed once, and the top ten hold 10%. This clone was seen only a few times.

Source material: peripheral blood. The rearrangement links TRBV4-1 to TRBJ1-4, with 7 nucleotides matching TRBD1. The TCR originated in a man in his sixties with active or convalescent COVID-19. CDR3 region: CASSQEGQGGEKLFF. DNA of the CDR3: TGCGCCAGCAGCCAAGAGGGGCAGGGGGGTGAAAAACTGTTTTTT.